Many counts were recorded for the clone carrying this T cell receptor beta chain. Its antigen is not known. Little can be read into the size of this beta chain, an off-target read in a library designed for alpha chains. TCRdb fed the 5' RACE reads into MiXCR, producing one record per CDR3 protein. Here the sample spans over 10,000 distinct CDR3 sequences, roughly 6% being singletons. The data belong to a study of spatial heterogeneity in lung cancer. The time point: sample taken at primary tumor resection. Per the germline V gene, CDR1 is MNHEY and CDR2 is SVGEGT. This CDR3 contains 13 residues. V lost 6 bases and J lost 2, with 10 bases in between. Regarding the study as a whole: Counts that tracked tumor mutation counts were those of expanded intratumoral alpha and beta TCRs.

This TCR came from a female donor with early-stage non-small cell lung cancer. The sample in question was lung tumor tissue, obtained at surgery. The V gene is TRBV6-2 or TRBV6-3, the J gene TRBJ1-1; no clear D gene. The CDR3 DNA reads as TGTGCCAGCAGGTTTGTTCTAAACACTGAAGCTTTCTTT. Its translation: CASRFVLNTEAFF.